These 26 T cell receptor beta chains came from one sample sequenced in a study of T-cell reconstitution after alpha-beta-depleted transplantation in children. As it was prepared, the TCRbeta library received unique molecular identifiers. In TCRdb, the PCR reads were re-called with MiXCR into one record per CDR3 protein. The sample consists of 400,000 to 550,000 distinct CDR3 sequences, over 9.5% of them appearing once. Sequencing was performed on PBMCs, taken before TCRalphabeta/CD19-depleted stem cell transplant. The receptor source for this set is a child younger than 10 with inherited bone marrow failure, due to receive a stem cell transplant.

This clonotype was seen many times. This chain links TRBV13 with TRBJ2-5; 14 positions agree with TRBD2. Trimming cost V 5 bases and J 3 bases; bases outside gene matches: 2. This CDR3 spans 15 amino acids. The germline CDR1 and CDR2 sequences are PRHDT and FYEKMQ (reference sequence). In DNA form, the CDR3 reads TGTGCCAGCAGCCCGGGACTAGCGGGAGAAGAGACCCAGTACTTC. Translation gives CASSPGLAGEETQYF. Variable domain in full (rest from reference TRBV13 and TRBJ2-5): AAGVIQSPRHLIKEKRETATLKCYPIPRHDTVYWYQQGPGQDPQFLISFYEKMQSDKGSIPDRFSAQQFSDYHSELNMSSLELGDSALYFCASSPGLAGEETQYFGPGTRLLVL.

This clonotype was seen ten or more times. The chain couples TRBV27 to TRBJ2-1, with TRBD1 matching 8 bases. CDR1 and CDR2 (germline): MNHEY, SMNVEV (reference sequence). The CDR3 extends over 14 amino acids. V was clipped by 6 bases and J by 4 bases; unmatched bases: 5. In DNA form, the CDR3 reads TGTGCCAGCAGGGACTGGACAGGGTACAATGAGCAGTTCTTC. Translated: CASRDWTGYNEQFF.

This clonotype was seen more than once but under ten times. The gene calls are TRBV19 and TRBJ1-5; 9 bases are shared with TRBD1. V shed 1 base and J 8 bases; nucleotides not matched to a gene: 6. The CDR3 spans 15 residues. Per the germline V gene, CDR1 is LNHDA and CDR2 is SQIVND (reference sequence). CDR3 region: CASSIVTGGREPQHF. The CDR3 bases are TGTGCCAGTAGTATAGTTACAGGGGGCAGGGAGCCCCAGCATTTT.

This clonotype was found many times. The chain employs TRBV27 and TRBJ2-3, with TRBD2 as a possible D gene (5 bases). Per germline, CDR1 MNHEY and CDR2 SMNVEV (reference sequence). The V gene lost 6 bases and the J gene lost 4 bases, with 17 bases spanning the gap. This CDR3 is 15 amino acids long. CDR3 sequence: CASSWTSPAADTQYF. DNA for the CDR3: TGTGCCAGCAGCTGGACTTCCCCCGCGGCAGATACGCAGTATTTT.

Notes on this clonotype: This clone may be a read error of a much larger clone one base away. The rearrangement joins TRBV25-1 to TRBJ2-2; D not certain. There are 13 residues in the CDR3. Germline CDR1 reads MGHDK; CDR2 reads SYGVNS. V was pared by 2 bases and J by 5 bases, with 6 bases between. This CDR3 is CASSEQATGELFF. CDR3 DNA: TGTGCCAGCAGTGAACAGGCAACCGGGGAGCTGTTTTTT.

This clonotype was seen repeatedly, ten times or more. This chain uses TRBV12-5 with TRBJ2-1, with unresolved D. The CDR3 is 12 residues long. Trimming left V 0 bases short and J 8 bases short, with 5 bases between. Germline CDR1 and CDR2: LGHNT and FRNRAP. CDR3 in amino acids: CASGLVVHEQFF. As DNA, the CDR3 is TGTGCTAGTGGTTTGGTAGTTCATGAGCAGTTCTTC. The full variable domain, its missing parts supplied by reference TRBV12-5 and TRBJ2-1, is DARVTQTPRHKVTEMGQEVTMRCQPILGHNTVFWYRQTMMQGLELLAYFRNRAPLDDSGMPKDRFSAEMPDATLATLKIQPSEPRDSAVYFCASGLVVHEQFFGPGTRLTVL.

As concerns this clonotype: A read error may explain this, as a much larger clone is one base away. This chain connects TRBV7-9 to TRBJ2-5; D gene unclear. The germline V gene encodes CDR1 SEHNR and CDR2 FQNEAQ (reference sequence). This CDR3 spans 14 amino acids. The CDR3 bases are TGTTCCAGCAGCTTAGGTGCGACCCAAGAGACCCAGTACTTC. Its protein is CSSSLGATQETQYF.

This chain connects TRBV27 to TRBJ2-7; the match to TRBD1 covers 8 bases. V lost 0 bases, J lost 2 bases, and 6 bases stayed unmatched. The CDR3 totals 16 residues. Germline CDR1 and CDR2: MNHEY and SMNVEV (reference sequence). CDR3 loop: CASSLSTGGPTYEQYF. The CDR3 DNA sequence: TGTGCCAGCAGTTTATCTACAGGGGGGCCTACCTACGAGCAGTACTTC.

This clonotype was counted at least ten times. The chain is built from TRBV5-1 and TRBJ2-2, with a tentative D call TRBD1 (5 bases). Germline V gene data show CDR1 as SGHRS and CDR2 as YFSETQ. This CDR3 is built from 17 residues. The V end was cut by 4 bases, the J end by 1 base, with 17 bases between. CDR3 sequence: CASSTVPQALNTGELFF. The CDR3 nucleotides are TGCGCCAGCAGCACCGTCCCACAGGCCCTGAACACCGGGGAGCTGTTTTTT.

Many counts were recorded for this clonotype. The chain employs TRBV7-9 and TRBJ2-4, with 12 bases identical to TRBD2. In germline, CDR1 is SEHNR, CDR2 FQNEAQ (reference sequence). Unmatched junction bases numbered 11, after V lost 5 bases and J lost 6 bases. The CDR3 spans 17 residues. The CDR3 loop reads CASSPYDGGLAGNIQYF. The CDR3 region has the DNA TGTGCCAGCAGCCCTTACGATGGGGGACTAGCGGGAAACATTCAGTACTTC.

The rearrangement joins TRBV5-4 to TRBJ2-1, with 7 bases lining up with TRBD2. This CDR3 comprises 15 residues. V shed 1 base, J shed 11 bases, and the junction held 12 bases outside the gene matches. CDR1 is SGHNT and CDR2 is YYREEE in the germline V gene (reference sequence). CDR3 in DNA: TGTGCCAGCAGCTTGCGGGGGAGGGCCTTGTTTCAGCAGTTCTTC. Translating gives CASSLRGRALFQQFF.

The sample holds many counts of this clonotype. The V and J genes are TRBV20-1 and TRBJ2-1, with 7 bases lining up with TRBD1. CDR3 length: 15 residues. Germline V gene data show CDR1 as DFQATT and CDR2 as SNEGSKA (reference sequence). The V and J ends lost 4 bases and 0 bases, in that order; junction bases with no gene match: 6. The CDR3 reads CSATDRARSYNEQFF. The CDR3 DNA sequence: TGCAGTGCTACTGACAGGGCGCGCTCCTACAATGAGCAGTTCTTC.

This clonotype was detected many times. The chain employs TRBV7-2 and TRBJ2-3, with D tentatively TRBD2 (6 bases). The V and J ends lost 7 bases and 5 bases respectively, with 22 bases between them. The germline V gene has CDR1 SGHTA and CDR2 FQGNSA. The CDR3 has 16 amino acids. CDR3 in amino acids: CASNPGSSGPLDTQYF. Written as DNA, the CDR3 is TGTGCCAGCAATCCGGGAAGTAGCGGCCCTTTAGATACGCAGTATTTT.

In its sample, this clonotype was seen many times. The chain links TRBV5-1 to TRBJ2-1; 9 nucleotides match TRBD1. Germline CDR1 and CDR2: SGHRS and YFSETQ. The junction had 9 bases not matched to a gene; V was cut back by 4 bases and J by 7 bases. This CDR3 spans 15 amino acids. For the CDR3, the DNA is TGCGCCAGCAGCCCGTCGTGGGACAGGGCGAATGAGCAGTTCTTC. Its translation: CASSPSWDRANEQFF.

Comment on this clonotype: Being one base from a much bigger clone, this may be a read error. The CDR3 spells CASSSRAGGSYEQYF. The CDR3 DNA is TGTGCCAGCAGCTCCAGAGCGGGAGGGTCCTACGAGCAGTACTTC. The chain joins TRBV11-2 to TRBJ2-7; TRBD2 aligns across 10 bases. The CDR3 length is 15 residues. Germline-derived CDR1 and CDR2 are SGHAT and FQNNGV. Trimming took 4 bases from V and 1 from J; bases not matched to a gene: 4. Together with reference TRBV11-2 and TRBJ2-7, the CDR3 gives the full variable domain: EAGVAQSPRYKIIEKRQSVAFWCNPISGHATLYWYQQILGQGPKLLIQFQNNGVVDDSQLPKDRFSAERLKGVDSTLKIQPAKLEDSAVYLCASSSRAGGSYEQYFGPGTRLTVT.

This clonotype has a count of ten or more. This CDR3 reads CSVARTDYNEQFF. The CDR3 region has the DNA TGCAGCGTAGCCAGAACGGACTACAATGAGCAGTTCTTC. The genes are TRBV29-1 and TRBJ2-1; no firm D call. The CDR3 contains 13 residues. The V and J ends lost 6 bases and 3 bases respectively, with 12 bases between them. The germline V gene encodes CDR1 SQVTM and CDR2 ANQGSEA.

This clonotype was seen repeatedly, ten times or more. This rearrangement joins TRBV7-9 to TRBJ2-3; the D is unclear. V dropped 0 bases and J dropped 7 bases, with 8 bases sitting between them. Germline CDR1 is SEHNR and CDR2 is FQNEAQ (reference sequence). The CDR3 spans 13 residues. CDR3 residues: CASSLALGHTQYF. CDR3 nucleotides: TGTGCCAGCAGCTTAGCTCTAGGACATACGCAGTATTTT.

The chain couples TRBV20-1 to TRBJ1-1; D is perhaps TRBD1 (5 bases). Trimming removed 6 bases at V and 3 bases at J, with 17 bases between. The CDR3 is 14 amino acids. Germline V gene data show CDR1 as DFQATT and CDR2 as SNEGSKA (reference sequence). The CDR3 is CSAEGDVWDTEAFF. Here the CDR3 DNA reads TGCAGTGCGGAAGGGGATGTGTGGGACACTGAAGCTTTCTTT.

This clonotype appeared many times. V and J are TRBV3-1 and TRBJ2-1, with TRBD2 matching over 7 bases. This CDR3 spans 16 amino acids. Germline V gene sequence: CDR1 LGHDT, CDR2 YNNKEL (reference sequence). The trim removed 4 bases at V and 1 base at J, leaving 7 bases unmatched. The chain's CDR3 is CASSPPAGKSYNEQFF. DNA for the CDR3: TGTGCCAGCAGCCCCCCAGCGGGGAAATCCTACAATGAGCAGTTCTTC.

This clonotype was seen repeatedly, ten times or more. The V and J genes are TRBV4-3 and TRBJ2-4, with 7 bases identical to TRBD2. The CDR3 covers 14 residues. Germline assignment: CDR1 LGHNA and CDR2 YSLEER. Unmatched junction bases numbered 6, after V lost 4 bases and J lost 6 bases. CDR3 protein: CASSPGTGGNIQYF. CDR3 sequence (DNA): TGCGCCAGCAGCCCCGGGACGGGAGGAAACATTCAGTACTTC.

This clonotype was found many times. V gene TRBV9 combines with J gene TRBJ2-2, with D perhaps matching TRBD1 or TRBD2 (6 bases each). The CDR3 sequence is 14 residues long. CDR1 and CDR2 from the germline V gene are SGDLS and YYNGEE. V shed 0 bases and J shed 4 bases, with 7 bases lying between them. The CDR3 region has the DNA TGTGCCAGCAGCGTAGGGGGGGCCACCGGGGAGCTGTTTTTT. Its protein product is CASSVGGATGELFF.

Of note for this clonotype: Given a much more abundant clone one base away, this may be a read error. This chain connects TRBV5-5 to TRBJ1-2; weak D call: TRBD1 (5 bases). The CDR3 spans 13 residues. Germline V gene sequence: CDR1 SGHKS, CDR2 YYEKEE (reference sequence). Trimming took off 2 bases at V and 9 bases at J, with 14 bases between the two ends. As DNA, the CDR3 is TGTGCCAGCAGCTTACTGGGGGATAATTGCTACACCTTC. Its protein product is CASSLLGDNCYTF. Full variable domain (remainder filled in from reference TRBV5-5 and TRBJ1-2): DAGVTQSPTHLIKTRGQQVTLRCSPISGHKSVSWYQQVLGQGPQFIFQYYEKEERGRGNFPDRFSARQFPNYSSELNVNALLLGDSALYLCASSLLGDNCYTFGSGTRLTVV.

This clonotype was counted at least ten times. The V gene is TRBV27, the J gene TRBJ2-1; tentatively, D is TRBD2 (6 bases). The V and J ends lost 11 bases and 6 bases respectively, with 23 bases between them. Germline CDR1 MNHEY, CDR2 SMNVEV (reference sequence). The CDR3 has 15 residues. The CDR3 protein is CAAAEEGLRANEQFF. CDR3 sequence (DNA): TGTGCCGCGGCTGAGGAGGGATTGAGGGCCAATGAGCAGTTCTTC.

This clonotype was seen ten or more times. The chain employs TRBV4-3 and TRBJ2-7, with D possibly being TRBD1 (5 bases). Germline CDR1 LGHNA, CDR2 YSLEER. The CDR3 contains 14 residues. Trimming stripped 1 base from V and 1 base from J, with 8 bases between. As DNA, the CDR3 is TGCGCCAGCAGCCAAGGGGGCGAGTCCTACGAGCAGTACTTC. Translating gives CASSQGGESYEQYF.

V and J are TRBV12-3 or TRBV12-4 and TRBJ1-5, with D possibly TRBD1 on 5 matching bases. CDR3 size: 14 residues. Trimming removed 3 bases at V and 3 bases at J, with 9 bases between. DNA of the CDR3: TGTGCCAGCAGTTTTTTGGGGCACAATCAGCCCCAGCATTTT. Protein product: CASSFLGHNQPQHF.

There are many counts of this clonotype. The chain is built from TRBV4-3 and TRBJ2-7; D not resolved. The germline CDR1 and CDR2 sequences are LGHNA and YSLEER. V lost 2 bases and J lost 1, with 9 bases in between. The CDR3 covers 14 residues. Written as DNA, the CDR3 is TGCGCCAGCAGCCAAACGAGGATATCCTACGAGCAGTACTTC. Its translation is CASSQTRISYEQYF.